This T cell receptor (beta chain) is from a study of early T cells in non-severe SARS-CoV-2 infection. Overall study: Sequencing targeted bulk RNA from unsorted whole blood, leaving chains unpaired. General study points: Anti-spike CD8 responses were favored by VDJdb matching, which missed private and CD4 specificities.

This clonotype was counted ten times or more. Its matching antigen is unknown. Unique molecular identifiers (one per individual cDNA molecule) were attached. Each CDR3 protein gets one entry after TCRdb re-called the 5' RACE reads with MiXCR. The sample contains 48,000 or so distinct CDR3 sequences, around 6.5% of which appear only once. The TCR comes from an adult who was a healthcare worker with PCR-confirmed SARS-CoV-2 infection or an uninfected control (not recorded which). Sequenced material: whole blood, taken at baseline.

In nucleotides, the CDR3 is TGTGCCAGCAGTTTCGGTAATCAGCCCCAGCATTTT. Translation: CASSFGNQPQHF. This chain joins TRBV28 and TRBJ1-5; D is unresolved. The CDR3 consists of 12 residues. V lost 3 bases to trimming and J lost 4 bases, with 4 bases between them. CDR1 and CDR2 from the germline V gene are MDHEN and SYDVKM.